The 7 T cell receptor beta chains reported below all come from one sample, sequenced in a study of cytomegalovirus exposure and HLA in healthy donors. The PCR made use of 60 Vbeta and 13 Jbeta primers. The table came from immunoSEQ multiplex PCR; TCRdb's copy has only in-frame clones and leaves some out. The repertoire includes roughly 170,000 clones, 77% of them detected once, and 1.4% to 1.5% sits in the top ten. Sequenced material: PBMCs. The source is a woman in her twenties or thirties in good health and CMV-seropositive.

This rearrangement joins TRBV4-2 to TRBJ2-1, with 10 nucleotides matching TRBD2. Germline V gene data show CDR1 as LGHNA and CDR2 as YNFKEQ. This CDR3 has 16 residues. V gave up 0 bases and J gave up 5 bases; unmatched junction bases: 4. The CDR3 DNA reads TGTGCCAGCAGCCAAGACTGGCTAGCGGGAGACAATGAGCAGTTCTTC. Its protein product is CASSQDWLAGDNEQFF.

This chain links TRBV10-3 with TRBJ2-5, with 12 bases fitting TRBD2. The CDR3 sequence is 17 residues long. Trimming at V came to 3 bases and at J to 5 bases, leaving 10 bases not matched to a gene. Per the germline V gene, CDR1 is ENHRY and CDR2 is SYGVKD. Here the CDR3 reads CAISDPSSGRAGETQYF. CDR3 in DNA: TGTGCCATCAGTGATCCCTCTAGCGGGAGGGCCGGGGAGACCCAGTACTTC.

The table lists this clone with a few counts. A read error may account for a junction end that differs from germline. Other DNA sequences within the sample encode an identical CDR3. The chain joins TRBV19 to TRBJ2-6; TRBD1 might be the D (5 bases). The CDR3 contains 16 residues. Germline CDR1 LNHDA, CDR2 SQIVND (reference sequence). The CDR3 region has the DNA TGTGCCAGTAGTATAGGCGCCCATTCTGGGGCCAACGTCCTGACCTTC. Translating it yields CASSIGAHSGANVLTF.

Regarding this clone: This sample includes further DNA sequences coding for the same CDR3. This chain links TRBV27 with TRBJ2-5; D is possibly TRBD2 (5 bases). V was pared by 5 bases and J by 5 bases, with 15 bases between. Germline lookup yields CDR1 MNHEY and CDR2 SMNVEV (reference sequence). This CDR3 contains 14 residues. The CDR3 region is CASSPRTGKETQYF. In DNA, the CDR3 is TGTGCCAGCAGTCCTCGGACGGGGAAGGAGACCCAGTACTTC.

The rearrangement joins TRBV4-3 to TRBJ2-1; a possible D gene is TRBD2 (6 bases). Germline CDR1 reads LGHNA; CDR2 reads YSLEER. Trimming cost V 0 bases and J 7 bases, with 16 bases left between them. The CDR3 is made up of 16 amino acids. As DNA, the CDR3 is TGCGCCAGCAGCCAAGAGGGACCGGGAGAAGGGAATGAGCAGTTCTTC. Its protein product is CASSQEGPGEGNEQFF.

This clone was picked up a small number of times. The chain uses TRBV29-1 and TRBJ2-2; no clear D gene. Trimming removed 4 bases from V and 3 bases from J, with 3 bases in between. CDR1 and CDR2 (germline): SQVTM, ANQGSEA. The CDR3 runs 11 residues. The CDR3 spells CSVADTGELFF. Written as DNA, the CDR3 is TGCAGCGTTGCGGACACCGGGGAGCTGTTTTTT.

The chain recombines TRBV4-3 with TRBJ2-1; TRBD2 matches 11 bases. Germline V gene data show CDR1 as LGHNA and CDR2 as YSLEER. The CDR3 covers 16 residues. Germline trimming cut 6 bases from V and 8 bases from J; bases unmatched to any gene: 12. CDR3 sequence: CASRPLAGVEGDEQFF. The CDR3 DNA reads TGCGCCAGCAGACCACTAGCGGGAGTGGAGGGCGATGAGCAGTTCTTC.